This record covers a single T cell receptor (beta chain). Its antigen has not been determined. Base qualities are not at hand, and no much larger clone is one base apart. The cohort was made up of around 720 healthy bone marrow donors. All cohort members were sampled while nominally healthy, although unrecorded immune exposures were likely present. The donor tested CMV seronegative and was one of the 352 seronegative cohort members. A peripheral blood sample was collected from each donor, and TCR beta sequencing was performed on peripheral blood mononuclear cells. Genomic DNA was extracted from the blood cell samples with the Qiagen DNeasy Blood Extraction Kit. Library method: the immunoSEQ multiplex PCR assay. For the multiplex PCR, a mixture combining 60 forward primers for TCR Vbeta segments and 13 reverse primers for TCR Jbeta segments was used. A multiplex PCR assay on genomic DNA amplified the CDR3 region of rearranged TCR beta genes. Amplified TCR beta libraries were sequenced as 87-base-pair reads on the Illumina HiSeq System. As for the authors' bioinformatics: Across the roughly 600 repertoires, a later analysis counted 80 million or so unique TCR beta chains, roughly 11 million of which were shared by at least two donors. Raw reads were error-corrected and collapsed into unique sequences by a nearest-neighbor algorithm in which closely related sequences were merged to remove PCR and sequencing errors. To assign V, D and J gene segments, CDR3 sequences were aligned to IMGT reference sequences. For a sequence to be retained, at least a six-nucleotide match to both a V gene segment and a J gene segment was required. Rearrangements were called productive when the CDR3 lacked stop codons and stayed in frame with V and J; all others were non-productive. CDR3 was defined by IMGT convention, running from the second conserved V-encoded cysteine to the conserved J-encoded phenylalanine. Sequences without an unambiguous match to a single V gene segment were excluded from the earlier analysis of about 600 of the donors. In an earlier analysis of approximately 550 of the donors, V segments were called functional above 56.7% productive rearrangements and were called segregating when the between-donor standard deviation exceeded 5%. A statistical classification framework was built for diagnosing cytomegalovirus status from the catalog of TCR beta chain sequences. In a later analysis, V and J genes were assigned by comparing TCR nucleotide sequences against IMGT/GENE-DB human TR gene sequences. Using the TCRdist pipeline, a later analysis assigned CDR3 sequences along with most-parsimonious VDJ recombination scenarios. In a later analysis, each TCR beta chain was defined by its CDR3 amino acid sequence together with its V-gene family, and reads lacking a unique V-gene family were excluded. To address suspected cross-contamination and a sequencing artifact, a later analysis removed 592 highly shared, low-generation-probability nucleotide sequences. In a later analysis, a clonal expansion index for each public chain was calculated from normalized within-repertoire ranks of inferred template counts. Generation probabilities in a later analysis came from a VDJ recombination model fitted to out-of-frame rearrangements, and those results were checked against IGoR. In a later analysis, TCR-TCR, TCR-HLA and TCR-CMV co-occurrence was scored with hypergeometric tests, and a repertoire-size bias correction was applied to TCR pairs. False discovery rates were estimated in a later analysis by permuting HLA or CMV assignments 20 times. In a later analysis, co-occurring TCRs were grouped using DBSCAN, with TCRdist sequence similarity added in when clustering inside HLA-allele-positive subsets. For co-occurrence clustering, repertoires with fewer than 30,000 or more than 120,000 public chains were excluded, along with roughly 5 repertoires with anomalous nucleotide sharing. In its TCRdb copy, this immuneACCESS table keeps in-frame sequences only and misses some clones. Where compared with another copy, unresolved V genes explain less than half of these, and the others have no known cause. That table gives V, J and clone size, and the DNA gave D and trimming. This sample is represented by 90,000 to 100,000 clones; about 80% of them were singletons. The ten largest account for approximately 2% of the sample.

This entry comes from a study of cytomegalovirus exposure and HLA in healthy donors (dated by TCRdb to 2016 to 2017). Broadly, across the study: In an earlier analysis of approximately 500 of the donors, 250 to 350 Gb of sequence data and 95 million to 130 million unique TCR beta sequences from roughly 200 million T cells were reported. An early release covering around 630 HLA-typed donors comprised about 310 gigabases of sequencing data and approximately 80 million unique TCR sequences. Of the roughly 410 genotyped donors, 80% to 90% were placed in the genetic ancestry cluster associated with self-reported Caucasian donors. The study was designed to test whether signatures of past pathogen exposure could be identified by cataloging public T cell receptors. The study used immunosequencing to profile the T cell repertoires of several hundred subjects and linked those repertoires to cytomegalovirus serostatus. In addition to the first cohort of 666 subjects, a separate validation cohort of 120 different subjects was used. To predict cytomegalovirus infection status, the study brought together high-throughput TCR immunosequencing, statistical association of individual TCRs with disease status, and machine learning. In a later analysis, previously published TCR beta repertoires from about 670 donors were re-analyzed and high-resolution HLA genotyping was added so that TCR occurrence patterns could be studied. Rather than using new phenotypic data, the later analysis identified candidate immune exposures from TCR beta sequences and from how often those sequences occurred across donors. An earlier analysis of 587 of the donors applied high-throughput TCR beta sequencing to assess whether each TCR beta V gene segment acted as functional or pseudogenic. Donor age, sex, ethnicity and CMV serostatus were collected together with the repertoire data. A later genetic analysis used genome-wide SNP genotypes for about 60% of the roughly 700 donors, treating that subset as a discovery cohort. All discovery cohort repertoires had been generated using a single sequencing platform. Both class I and class II loci were covered by HLA typing, at four-digit resolution. The number of typed donors differed by locus: about 620-640 for A, B, C, DRB1 and DQB1; 522 for DQA1; some 590 for DPA1; and 450 to 480 for DPB1. Several DR-DQ haplotypes were treated as single units for association and clustering because of strong linkage in the cohort. Across 398 genotyped donors of the cohort, an average of about 240,000 unique TCR beta nucleotide sequences per donor were sequenced, and 15% to 20% of those sequences were non-productive. Results the study describes overall, beyond this receptor: Because counts were too low, 15 to 20 rarely observed V segments, including chromosome 9 orphons, were excluded from the earlier analysis of fewer than 650 of the donors. The authors suggested that the approach could potentially be generalized to other disease states and immunological phenotypes. In a later genetic analysis, fewer N-insertions in productive TCRs were reported among donors in an Asian-associated ancestry cluster than the approximately 710-donor mean. When HLA alleles, especially DR and DQ, strongly co-occurred, attributing TCR associations to individual alleles was difficult. A total of about 180 TCR beta chains were listed by the study as associated with cytomegalovirus. At a false discovery rate of 0.05, a later analysis linked under 20,000 TCR beta sequences to specific HLA alleles. A later analysis reported that several top co-occurrence clusters appeared linked to parvovirus B19, influenza, CMV and Epstein-Barr virus. Correlated functional status among segregating V segments might be attributable to linkage disequilibrium, but an unknown experimental factor could not be ruled out. In a later analysis, the rate of TCR association differed among HLA loci, with DRB1 alleles having the most associated TCRs and HLA-C alleles having the fewest. Roughly uniform sequencing depth across donors was assumed in presence/absence analyses, although this assumption may not hold. In vitro tests confirmed that a few of the cytomegalovirus-associated TCR beta chains recognize cytomegalovirus antigens. Most TCR sequences were observed very rarely across donors, whereas some public TCRs were present in many individuals. An association between a missense DCLRE1C variant and V-gene and J-gene trimming of TCR beta chains was found in a later genetic analysis and replicated in an independent cohort. The 87-base-pair reads could not distinguish some IMGT-functional V segments, including TRBV6-2 and TRBV6-3, so those segments were excluded. In both the original and validation cohorts, the classifier was reported to diagnose cytomegalovirus status with high specificity and sensitivity. A group of highly shared sequence variants was considered likely to be a technical artifact of the sequencing pipeline. This cohort had only TCR beta chains sequenced, and the lack of alpha or paired-chain data limited which features could be detected. In a later analysis, most CMV-associated TCR beta chains were found to appear HLA-restricted, with HLA associations seemingly driven largely by CMV exposure. CMV serostatus was the only immune exposure information available for the cohort. A further reported finding was that TCR beta sequences accurately predicted the HLA-A and HLA-B alleles for most subjects in the first cohort. HLA typing was unavailable for some donors at each locus, so association tests used only the typed subset. In a later analysis, HLA-associated TCR beta chains showed more clonal expansion and lower generation probabilities than non-associated chains that were equally common. In an earlier analysis of about 600 of the donors, most TCR beta V segments appeared in productive rearrangements about 87% or about 30% of the time, broadly matching IMGT annotations.

As encoded in the germline V gene, CDR1 is LGHNA while CDR2 is YSLEER. Trimming takes 3 bases from V and 6 bases from J, and the germline ends sit 14 bases apart. From its cysteine to its phenylalanine, the CDR3 spans 15 amino acids. Only CDR3 DNA is held: 45 bases, read in frame from base 1. The receptor comes from a middle-aged man in good health and CMV-seronegative. The chain joins TRBV4-3 to TRBJ2-2; the D gene is perhaps TRBD2, on 5 matching bases. Sequencing used PBMCs. The CDR3 in this case is CASSQRLGGSGELFF. The DNA sequence reads TGCGCCAGCAGCCAGAGGTTGGGCGGGTCCGGGGAGCTGTTTTTT.